This TCR beta chain came from a study of technical replicates of blood from a few donors. This clone was found once. Germline CDR1 SQVTM, CDR2 ANQGSEA. The CDR3 loop spans 14 amino acids. V was trimmed by 2 bases and J by 0 bases, leaving 7 bases between them. Sequencing used immunoSEQ multiplex PCR; TCRdb keeps in-frame clones, though not all of them. The sample has 75,000 to 90,000 clones; around 94% are singletons. This TCR derives from a human donor in good health. The material sequenced was T cells isolated from PBMCs. The V and J genes are TRBV29-1 and TRBJ2-2; D is unclear. CDR3 bases: TGCAGCGTTGAACTCGCAGCGAACACCGGGGAGCTGTTTTTT. It specifies CSVELAANTGELFF.